Below are 25 T cell receptor beta chains sequenced from a single sample in a study of blood T cell repertoires in COVID-19. TCRdb's copy holds only in-frame clones and misses some; the assay was immunoSEQ multiplex PCR. The data contain 280,000 or so clones, around 88% of them singletons. Material for sequencing was peripheral blood. The receptors shown here come from a woman between 25 and 40 years old who had recovered from COVID-19.

The J gene is TRBJ2-7, the V gene TRBV6-1; weak D call: TRBD1 (5 bases). The V gene lost 1 base and the J gene lost 0 bases, with 10 bases spanning the gap. Germline V gene lookup returns CDR1 MNHNS and CDR2 SASEGT. There are 15 residues in the CDR3. The CDR3 loop reads CASSEGQGSSYEQYF. The CDR3 nucleotides are TGTGCCAGCAGTGAAGGGCAGGGTAGCTCCTACGAGCAGTACTTC.

V is TRBV5-1 and J is TRBJ2-3; the match to TRBD2 covers 8 bases. The CDR3 is 15 amino acids. Germline assignment: CDR1 SGHRS and CDR2 YFSETQ. The V and J ends lost 3 bases and 6 bases, in that order; junction bases with no gene match: 9. The CDR3 nucleotides are TGCGCCAGCAGCTGGTACGGGGGGGCCCAGGATACGCAGTATTTT. Translating gives CASSWYGGAQDTQYF.

The chain combines TRBV15 with TRBJ1-3, with a possible D match to TRBD1 (6 bases). Germline V gives CDR1 LNHNV, CDR2 YYDKDF (reference sequence). Trimming removed 0 bases at V and 2 bases at J, with 11 bases between. CDR3 length: 16 residues. CDR3 region: CATSRDRQGTGNTIYF. CDR3 bases: TGTGCCACCAGCAGAGATAGGCAGGGGACTGGAAACACCATATATTTT.

The chain has TRBV9 and TRBJ2-3; D remains unclear. Trimming took off 0 bases at V and 5 bases at J, with 13 bases between the two ends. The CDR3 contains 15 residues. CDR1 SGDLS and CDR2 YYNGEE come from the germline V gene. CDR3: CASSVGNRGIDTQYF. The CDR3 region has the DNA TGTGCCAGCAGCGTAGGGAATAGAGGAATAGATACGCAGTATTTT.

The chain combines TRBV2 with TRBJ1-4, with 9 bases identical to TRBD1. CDR3 length equals 13 residues. Germline trimming cut 6 bases from V and 7 bases from J; bases unmatched to any gene: 3. The germline V gene encodes CDR1 SNHLY and CDR2 FYNNEI. CDR3 nucleotide sequence: TGTGCCAGCAGCGGGACAGGGAGTGAAAAACTGTTTTTT. This sequence encodes CASSGTGSEKLFF.

The CDR3 sequence: CASSLAGGWDGYTF. The CDR3 DNA is TGTGCCAGCAGCTTAGCAGGGGGCTGGGATGGCTACACCTTC. This chain connects TRBV7-8 to TRBJ1-2, with 7 bases aligning to TRBD1. V dropped 0 bases and J dropped 6; count of bases not matched to a gene: 4. The CDR3 consists of 14 residues. Germline values: CDR1 SGHVS, CDR2 FQNEAQ.

The chain has TRBV7-2 and TRBJ1-5, with D uncertain. The CDR3 is 16 amino acids. V was shortened by 1 base and J by 3 bases, with 13 bases between the two germline ends. Germline values: CDR1 SGHTA, CDR2 FQGNSA. The CDR3 nucleotides read TGTGCCAGCAGCTTAGGAGGCAGTAGCTCCAATCAGCCCCAGCATTTT. Its protein product is CASSLGGSSSNQPQHF.

This sequence joins TRBV28 and TRBJ1-1; TRBD1 aligns across 7 bases. The V gene end was trimmed by 4 bases and the J gene end by 0 bases; junction bases not matched to a gene: 2. Per germline, CDR1 MDHEN and CDR2 SYDVKM. The length of the CDR3 is 14 residues. Written as DNA, the CDR3 is TGTGCCAGCAGTTCCCAGGGGGTGAACACTGAAGCTTTCTTT. The encoded protein is CASSSQGVNTEAFF.

The chain uses TRBV7-9 and TRBJ2-7; D is unresolved. This CDR3 comprises 13 residues. CDR1 is SEHNR, CDR2 FQNEAQ, per germline (reference sequence). V shed 1 base and J shed 3 bases, with 7 bases lying between them. The CDR3 here is CASSLELRYEQYF. CDR3 bases: TGTGCCAGCAGCTTAGAACTGCGCTACGAGCAGTACTTC.

Here the CDR3 reads CASSPPEGTINEQFF. CDR3 DNA: TGTGCCAGCTCACCACCGGAAGGGACAATCAATGAGCAGTTCTTC. The chain joins TRBV18 to TRBJ2-1, with D tentatively TRBD1 (6 bases). The length of the CDR3 is 15 residues. Germline-derived CDR1 and CDR2 are KGHSH and LQKENI. V was clipped by 0 bases and J by 6 bases, with 12 bases between them.

This chain links TRBV3-1 (or the pseudogene TRBV3-2) with TRBJ1-4; 7 bases line up with TRBD1. The V segment lost 5 bases and the J segment 8 bases; nucleotides outside the gene matches: 14. Germline V gene lookup returns CDR1 LGHDT and CDR2 YNNKEL (reference sequence). The CDR3 runs to 16 residues. CDR3 sequence: CASSGRDGVQGEKLFF. CDR3 DNA: TGTGCCAGCAGCGGTCGGGATGGCGTACAGGGGGAAAAACTGTTTTTT.

The chain couples TRBV27 to TRBJ2-7, with 8 bases matching TRBD1. V lost 0 bases, J lost 2 bases, and 3 bases stayed unmatched. CDR3 length equals 15 residues. CDR1 is MNHEY and CDR2 is SMNVEV in the germline V gene (reference sequence). This CDR3 is CASSLSQGETYEQYF. The CDR3 DNA follows: TGTGCCAGCAGTTTATCACAGGGGGAAACCTACGAGCAGTACTTC.

V is TRBV4-2 and J is TRBJ2-3, with TRBD1 identical over 7 bases. Germline V lookup: CDR1 LGHNA, CDR2 YNFKEQ. The CDR3 consists of 16 residues. The V gene end was trimmed by 4 bases and the J gene end by 0 bases; junction bases not matched to a gene: 7. In DNA form, the CDR3 reads TGTGCCAGCAGCCCCGTCAGGGACAGAAGCACAGATACGCAGTATTTT. This sequence encodes CASSPVRDRSTDTQYF.

The chain combines TRBV5-1 with TRBJ2-1, with 14 bases matching TRBD2. Germline V gene data show CDR1 as SGHRS and CDR2 as YFSETQ. CDR3 size: 16 residues. J gave up 10 bases and V 0 bases, and 6 bases lay outside the gene matches. For the CDR3, the DNA is TGCGCCAGCAGCTTGGGGACTAGCGGGAGGAGGGGGGAGCAGTTCTTC. Amino acid sequence: CASSLGTSGRRGEQFF.

The V and J genes are TRBV5-4 and TRBJ2-7, with a tentative D call TRBD1 (6 bases). The CDR3 is 14 amino acids. The germline V gene has CDR1 SGHNT and CDR2 YYREEE (reference sequence). V lost 2 bases and J lost 2, with 11 bases in between. The CDR3 protein is CASSLGDITYEQYF. The CDR3 DNA reads as TGTGCCAGCAGCTTAGGGGACATTACCTACGAGCAGTACTTC.

The V and J genes are TRBV5-1 and TRBJ2-7; possibly TRBD1 for D (6 bases). CDR3 size: 13 residues. CDR1 and CDR2 (germline): SGHRS, YFSETQ. The V end was cut by 4 bases, the J end by 6 bases, with 14 bases between. The CDR3: CASSTPPRGEQYF. The CDR3, as DNA: TGCGCCAGCAGCACCCCACCCAGGGGCGAGCAGTACTTC.

This chain links TRBV4-1 with TRBJ1-5; 8 bases match TRBD1. Germline CDR1 is MGHRA and CDR2 is YSYEKL. The CDR3 is made up of 16 amino acids. V trimming: 3 bases; J trimming: 2 bases; junction bases outside the gene matches: 6. The CDR3, as DNA: TGCGCCAGCAGCCATCCCCTGACAGGGGGCAATCAGCCCCAGCATTTT. This translates into CASSHPLTGGNQPQHF.

The CDR3 spells CASSIKGAPFTDTQYF. The DNA for the CDR3 is TGTGCCAGTAGTATTAAGGGGGCTCCCTTCACAGATACGCAGTATTTT. The chain recombines TRBV19 with TRBJ2-3; 7 bases match TRBD1. Germline V CDR1 and CDR2: LNHDA, SQIVND (reference sequence). This CDR3 region has 16 residues. V gave up 3 bases and J gave up 2 bases; unmatched junction bases: 8.

This clone was seen just once. The genes are TRBV27 and TRBJ1-1; perhaps TRBD1 as D (6 bases). V lost 2 bases, J lost 4 bases, and 11 bases lay in between. The CDR3 covers 14 residues. CDR1 is MNHEY, CDR2 SMNVEV, per germline (reference sequence). The CDR3, as DNA: TGTGCCAGCAGTTTAGTCAACAGGGCCACTGAAGCTTTCTTT. Encoded protein: CASSLVNRATEAFF.

The chain has TRBV5-1 and TRBJ2-7, with a possible D match to TRBD1 (5 bases). CDR1 is SGHRS and CDR2 is YFSETQ in the germline V gene. The CDR3 contains 14 residues. V gave up 0 bases and J gave up 3 bases, with 10 bases separating them. CDR3: CASSLAGQGYEQYF. The DNA of the CDR3 is TGCGCCAGCAGCTTGGCCGGGCAGGGCTACGAGCAGTACTTC.

V is TRBV19 and J is TRBJ1-2; D possibly corresponds to TRBD1 (5 bases). There are 14 residues in the CDR3. V lost 6 bases and J 4 bases, leaving 15 bases between the germline ends. CDR1 is LNHDA, CDR2 SQIVND, per germline (reference sequence). CDR3 nucleotides: TGTGCCAGTAGACGAGGGGAGGGAGGCTATGGCTACACCTTC. This encodes CASRRGEGGYGYTF. Looking up the rest from reference TRBV19 and TRBJ1-2 gives the full variable domain: DGGITQSPKYLFRKEGQNVTLSCEQNLNHDAMYWYRQDPGQGLRLIYYSQIVNDFQKGDIAEGYSVSREKKESFPLTVTSAQKNPTAFYLCASRRGEGGYGYTFGSGTRLTVV.

This chain links TRBV15 with TRBJ1-1; possible D gene TRBD1, 5 bases. V lost 0 bases to trimming and J lost 7 bases, with 9 bases between them. The germline V gene encodes CDR1 LNHNV and CDR2 YYDKDF (reference sequence). CDR3 length equals 13 residues. The CDR3 bases are TGTGCCACCAGCAGAGATGCAGGGTTTGAAGCTTTCTTT. This codes for CATSRDAGFEAFF.

The count of this clone is one. The CDR3 DNA follows: TGTGCCAGCAGTTTCCGAACAGGGAACACCGGGGAGCTGTTTTTT. Translating it yields CASSFRTGNTGELFF. The J gene is TRBJ2-2, the V gene TRBV27; D perhaps matches TRBD1 (5 bases). V lost 3 bases and J 1 base, leaving 9 bases between the germline ends. Germline assignment: CDR1 MNHEY and CDR2 SMNVEV (reference sequence). CDR3 length equals 15 residues.

The chain couples TRBV18 to TRBJ1-1; D is perhaps TRBD1 (5 bases). Germline CDR1 reads KGHSH; CDR2 reads LQKENI. Between the trimmed V and J ends, which lost 4 bases and 6 bases, there was a span of 15 bases. This CDR3 is 14 amino acids long. The CDR3 loop reads CASSLGTRDSEAFF. CDR3 bases: TGTGCCAGCTCACTTGGGACTAGAGACTCTGAAGCTTTCTTT.

As DNA, the CDR3 is TGTGCCAGCAGTCTTACAGGGGCGTATTACAATCAGCCCCAGCATTTT. It specifies CASSLTGAYYNQPQHF. The chain uses TRBV28 and TRBJ1-5, with TRBD1 matching 7 bases. With V trimmed by 5 bases and J by 3 bases, 10 bases remained unmatched. This CDR3 region has 16 residues. The V gene's germline CDR1 is MDHEN and CDR2 SYDVKM.